The rows below give T cell receptor beta chains drawn from one sample of a study of vaccination effects on CD4 cells after COVID-19. These receptors have no identified antigens. The method was immunoSEQ multiplex PCR; TCRdb's version includes in-frame clones alone and lacks a portion of them. The repertoire holds roughly 45,000 clones, with 72% as singletons. The sample was CD4+ T cells from PBMCs cultured without peptide, taken after COVID-19 vaccination. The receptors shown here come from a human donor who received a COVID-19 vaccine. CDR3s include the opening cysteine and the closing phenylalanine or tryptophan. D genes are given only for firm matches. Clone size is given for some rows only: seen once, a few or many times, or a class if the clone is expanded.

v_call: TRBV10-2; clone_size: NA; d_call: TRBD2; j_call: TRBJ2-3; cdr3_aa: CASLGVAGGTDTQYF; cdr3_nt: TGCGCCAGCTTAGGTGTAGCGGGAGGCACAGATACGCAGTATTTT
v_call: TRBV9; clone_size: once; d_call: NA; j_call: TRBJ2-7; cdr3_aa: CASSTGPFGGKYEQYF; cdr3_nt: TGTGCCAGCAGCACAGGGCCTTTTGGGGGGAAGTACGAGCAGTACTTC
v_call: TRBV5-1; clone_size: NA; d_call: NA; j_call: TRBJ2-2; cdr3_aa: CASSLPLGELFF; cdr3_nt: TGCGCCAGCAGCCTCCCTCTAGGGGAGCTGTTTTTT
v_call: TRBV2; clone_size: NA; d_call: TRBD1; j_call: TRBJ2-5; cdr3_aa: CASTKDRAETQYF; cdr3_nt: TGTGCCAGCACCAAGGACAGGGCAGAGACCCAGTACTTC
v_call: TRBV2; clone_size: NA; d_call: TRBD1; j_call: TRBJ1-6; cdr3_aa: CASSEVQGASASPLHF; cdr3_nt: TGTGCCAGCAGTGAAGTTCAGGGGGCTTCTGCTTCACCCCTCCACTTT
v_call: TRBV5-1; clone_size: few; d_call: TRBD1; j_call: TRBJ1-1; cdr3_aa: CASSLAGGMNTEAFF; cdr3_nt: TGCGCCAGCAGCCTAGCAGGGGGCATGAACACTGAAGCTTTCTTT
v_call: TRBV29-1; clone_size: once; d_call: NA; j_call: TRBJ1-2; cdr3_aa: CSVARREDVYGYTF; cdr3_nt: TGCAGCGTCGCCCGTAGGGAGGACGTCTATGGCTACACCTTC
v_call: TRBV11-2; clone_size: NA; d_call: NA; j_call: TRBJ2-5; cdr3_aa: CASSLALTETQYF; cdr3_nt: TGTGCCAGCAGCTTAGCCCTGACAGAGACCCAGTACTTC
v_call: TRBV3-1/TRBV3-2; clone_size: NA; d_call: NA; j_call: TRBJ2-5; cdr3_aa: CASSQDLRGAAQYF; cdr3_nt: TGTGCCAGCAGCCAAGATTTGCGAGGGGCGGCCCAGTACTTC
v_call: TRBV20-1; clone_size: NA; d_call: TRBD2; j_call: TRBJ2-1; cdr3_aa: CSASRMTSGSINEQFF; cdr3_nt: TGCAGTGCTAGTCGGATGACTAGCGGGAGCATCAATGAGCAGTTCTTC
v_call: TRBV7-6; clone_size: NA; d_call: TRBD1; j_call: TRBJ1-4; cdr3_aa: CASSSRDRGPLTNEKLFF; cdr3_nt: TGTGCCAGCAGCTCCCGGGACAGGGGGCCGTTAACTAATGAAAAACTGTTTTTT
v_call: TRBV3-1/TRBV3-2; clone_size: few; d_call: NA; j_call: TRBJ2-2; cdr3_aa: CASSQQGNTGELFF; cdr3_nt: TGTGCCAGCAGCCAGCAGGGGAACACCGGGGAGCTGTTTTTT
v_call: TRBV19; clone_size: NA; d_call: NA; j_call: TRBJ2-7; cdr3_aa: CASSSPGLKPYEQYF; cdr3_nt: TGTGCCAGTAGTAGCCCCGGACTGAAACCCTACGAGCAGTACTTC
v_call: TRBV6-6; clone_size: NA; d_call: TRBD2; j_call: TRBJ2-1; cdr3_aa: CASSDRGGYNEQFF; cdr3_nt: TGTGCCAGCAGCGACCGGGGGGGCTACAATGAGCAGTTCTTC
v_call: TRBV7-8; clone_size: NA; d_call: NA; j_call: TRBJ2-7; cdr3_aa: CASSPILYEQYF; cdr3_nt: TGTGCCAGCAGCCCTATTCTTTACGAGCAGTACTTC
v_call: TRBV18; clone_size: NA; d_call: NA; j_call: TRBJ2-2; cdr3_aa: CASSPDGTGELFF; cdr3_nt: TGTGCCAGCTCTCCGGATGGAACCGGGGAGCTGTTTTTT
v_call: TRBV27; clone_size: NA; d_call: NA; j_call: TRBJ2-1; cdr3_aa: CASSWDRKWFF; cdr3_nt: TGTGCCAGCAGTTGGGACCGAAAGTGGTTCTTC
v_call: TRBV15; clone_size: NA; d_call: NA; j_call: TRBJ2-1; cdr3_aa: CATSRGITRDHEQFF; cdr3_nt: TGTGCCACCAGCAGAGGTATTACTAGGGATCATGAGCAGTTCTTC
v_call: TRBV13; clone_size: NA; d_call: TRBD2; j_call: TRBJ2-2; cdr3_aa: CASTWGLAGDGGELFF; cdr3_nt: TGTGCCAGCACCTGGGGACTAGCGGGAGATGGCGGGGAGCTGTTTTTT
v_call: TRBV6-5; clone_size: NA; d_call: NA; j_call: TRBJ1-1; cdr3_aa: CASSYRLGRAEAFF; cdr3_nt: TGTGCCAGCAGTTACAGGTTGGGTAGGGCTGAAGCTTTCTTT
v_call: TRBV5-4; clone_size: once; d_call: NA; j_call: TRBJ2-5; cdr3_aa: CASSFSIQETQYF; cdr3_nt: TGTGCCAGCAGCTTTTCTATTCAAGAGACCCAGTACTTC
v_call: TRBV15; clone_size: NA; d_call: TRBD1; j_call: TRBJ1-2; cdr3_aa: CATSISGRGQEGYTF; cdr3_nt: TGTGCCACCAGCATTTCGGGCAGGGGGCAGGAGGGCTACACCTTC
v_call: TRBV11-2; clone_size: NA; d_call: NA; j_call: TRBJ2-7; cdr3_aa: CASSDAGGRYEQYF; cdr3_nt: TGTGCCAGCAGCGACGCAGGGGGGAGGTACGAGCAGTACTTC
v_call: TRBV24-1; clone_size: NA; d_call: TRBD1; j_call: TRBJ2-1; cdr3_aa: CATSDPGQGAANEQFF; cdr3_nt: TGTGCCACCAGTGACCCCGGACAGGGGGCTGCGAATGAGCAGTTCTTC
v_call: TRBV5-4; clone_size: NA; d_call: NA; j_call: TRBJ2-3; cdr3_aa: CASSLDSTDTQYF; cdr3_nt: TGTGCCAGCAGCTTGGACAGCACAGATACGCAGTATTTT
v_call: TRBV5-1; clone_size: NA; d_call: TRBD1; j_call: TRBJ1-2; cdr3_aa: CASSQGQGNYGYTF; cdr3_nt: TGCGCCAGCAGCCAAGGACAGGGCAACTATGGCTACACCTTC
v_call: TRBV5-1; clone_size: NA; d_call: NA; j_call: TRBJ1-3; cdr3_aa: CASSLGSGNTIYF; cdr3_nt: TGCGCCAGCAGCTTGGGTTCTGGAAACACCATATATTTT
v_call: TRBV5-1; clone_size: NA; d_call: NA; j_call: TRBJ2-6; cdr3_aa: CASSPLDSGANVLTF; cdr3_nt: TGCGCCAGCAGCCCACTAGACTCTGGGGCCAACGTCCTGACTTTC
v_call: TRBV19; clone_size: NA; d_call: NA; j_call: TRBJ2-5; cdr3_aa: CASSIDPTGRGTQYF; cdr3_nt: TGTGCCAGTAGTATCGACCCTACTGGCCGGGGGACCCAGTACTTC
v_call: TRBV12-5; clone_size: NA; d_call: NA; j_call: TRBJ1-1; cdr3_aa: CASGLEQLRAEAFF; cdr3_nt: TGTGCTAGTGGTTTGGAGCAACTGCGCGCTGAAGCTTTCTTT
v_call: TRBV4-1; clone_size: NA; d_call: NA; j_call: TRBJ2-1; cdr3_aa: CASSQKGYAGTIDEQFF; cdr3_nt: TGCGCCAGCAGCCAGAAAGGGTACGCGGGGACGATCGATGAGCAGTTCTTC
v_call: TRBV6-6; clone_size: NA; d_call: NA; j_call: TRBJ2-3; cdr3_aa: CASSYSSTNTDTQYF; cdr3_nt: TGTGCCAGCAGTTACTCGAGTACAAACACAGATACGCAGTATTTT
v_call: TRBV29-1; clone_size: NA; d_call: TRBD1; j_call: TRBJ2-7; cdr3_aa: CSVITTGGFSYEQYF; cdr3_nt: TGCAGCGTTATTACCACAGGGGGCTTTTCCTACGAGCAGTACTTC
v_call: TRBV11-2; clone_size: NA; d_call: TRBD1; j_call: TRBJ2-4; cdr3_aa: CASGPGQGIQYF; cdr3_nt: TGTGCCAGCGGCCCAGGACAGGGCATTCAGTACTTC
v_call: TRBV4-1; clone_size: NA; d_call: TRBD2; j_call: TRBJ2-7; cdr3_aa: CASSRTSGGTYEQYF; cdr3_nt: TGCGCCAGCAGCCGGACTAGCGGGGGGACCTACGAGCAGTACTTC
v_call: TRBV11-3; clone_size: few; d_call: NA; j_call: TRBJ1-1; cdr3_aa: CASSLMGNTEAFF; cdr3_nt: TGTGCCAGCAGCCTCATGGGGAACACTGAAGCTTTCTTT
v_call: TRBV24-1; clone_size: NA; d_call: NA; j_call: TRBJ2-2; cdr3_aa: CATSDLGSGTGELFF; cdr3_nt: TGTGCCACCAGTGATTTGGGGAGCGGCACCGGGGAGCTGTTTTTT
v_call: TRBV19; clone_size: NA; d_call: TRBD1; j_call: TRBJ1-5; cdr3_aa: CASSPWTGSQPQHF; cdr3_nt: TGTGCCAGTAGTCCGTGGACAGGTAGTCAGCCCCAGCATTTT
v_call: TRBV7-9; clone_size: NA; d_call: TRBD2; j_call: TRBJ2-3; cdr3_aa: CASSVGLAGEGDTQYF; cdr3_nt: TGTGCCAGCAGCGTTGGACTAGCGGGAGAGGGAGATACGCAGTATTTT
v_call: TRBV19; clone_size: NA; d_call: TRBD1; j_call: TRBJ1-6; cdr3_aa: CASSIDRRQGTNSPLHF; cdr3_nt: TGTGCCAGTAGTATAGATCGGCGACAGGGAACCAATTCACCCCTCCACTTT
v_call: TRBV14; clone_size: NA; d_call: NA; j_call: TRBJ2-7; cdr3_aa: CASSQVRGTAYEQYF; cdr3_nt: TGTGCCAGCAGCCAAGTTCGCGGGACCGCCTACGAGCAGTACTTC
v_call: TRBV5-6; clone_size: NA; d_call: TRBD2; j_call: TRBJ2-1; cdr3_aa: CASSWGLAGGYNEQFF; cdr3_nt: TGTGCCAGCAGCTGGGGTCTAGCGGGGGGTTACAATGAGCAGTTCTTC
v_call: TRBV27; clone_size: NA; d_call: NA; j_call: TRBJ1-1; cdr3_aa: CASSFGGPNTEAFF; cdr3_nt: TGTGCCAGCAGTTTTGGTGGGCCGAACACTGAAGCTTTCTTT
v_call: TRBV6-5; clone_size: once; d_call: NA; j_call: TRBJ2-5; cdr3_aa: CASSYSVSTGQETQYF; cdr3_nt: TGTGCCAGCAGTTACAGTGTCTCGACAGGCCAAGAGACCCAGTACTTC
v_call: TRBV25-1; clone_size: NA; d_call: NA; j_call: TRBJ1-3; cdr3_aa: CATLSNGNTIYF; cdr3_nt: TGTGCCACCCTGTCCAACGGAAACACCATATATTTT